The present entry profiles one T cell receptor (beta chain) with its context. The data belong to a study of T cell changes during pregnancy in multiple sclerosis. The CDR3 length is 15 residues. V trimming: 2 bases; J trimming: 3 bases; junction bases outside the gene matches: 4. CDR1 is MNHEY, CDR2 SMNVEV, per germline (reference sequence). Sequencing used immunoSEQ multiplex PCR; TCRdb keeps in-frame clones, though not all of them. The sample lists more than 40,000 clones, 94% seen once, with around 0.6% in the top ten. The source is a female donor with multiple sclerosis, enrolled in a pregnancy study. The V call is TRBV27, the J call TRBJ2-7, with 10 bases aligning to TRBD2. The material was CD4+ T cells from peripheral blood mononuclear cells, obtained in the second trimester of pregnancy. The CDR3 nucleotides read TGTGCCAGCAGTTTACTAGCGGGAGTCTACTACGAGCAGTACTTC. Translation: CASSLLAGVYYEQYF.